This T cell receptor (beta chain) is from a study of graft-versus-host responses after intestinal transplantation. Study details: In this cohort, recipients had multivisceral, liver-intestinal, or isolated intestinal transplants. For around 3 years after anti-thymocyte globulin induction, all recipients took tacrolimus and steroids. Study outcomes and limitations: Allograft clonal ratios (graft-versus-host to host-versus-graft) were high in patients who had graft-donor T cell macrochimerism.

V lost 3 bases and J lost 0, with 5 bases in between. Germline assignment: CDR1 MRHNA and CDR2 SNTAGT. This CDR3 region has 13 residues. The data were produced by immunoSEQ multiplex PCR, yet TCRdb's version contains in-frame clones alone and is incomplete. Among around 130,000 clones listed, approximately 90% were seen once. Notes on this clone: Its antigen is as yet unknown.

This specimen consisted of unstimulated CD4+ T cells sorted from spleen or lymph node cells, obtained before intestinal transplant. The receptor's source is a human donor who received an intestinal transplant. The V call is TRBV6-4, the J call TRBJ1-1; D remains ambiguous. CDR3 residues: CASSETLNTEAFF. CDR3 DNA sequence: TGTGCCAGCAGTGAGACACTGAACACTGAAGCTTTCTTT.